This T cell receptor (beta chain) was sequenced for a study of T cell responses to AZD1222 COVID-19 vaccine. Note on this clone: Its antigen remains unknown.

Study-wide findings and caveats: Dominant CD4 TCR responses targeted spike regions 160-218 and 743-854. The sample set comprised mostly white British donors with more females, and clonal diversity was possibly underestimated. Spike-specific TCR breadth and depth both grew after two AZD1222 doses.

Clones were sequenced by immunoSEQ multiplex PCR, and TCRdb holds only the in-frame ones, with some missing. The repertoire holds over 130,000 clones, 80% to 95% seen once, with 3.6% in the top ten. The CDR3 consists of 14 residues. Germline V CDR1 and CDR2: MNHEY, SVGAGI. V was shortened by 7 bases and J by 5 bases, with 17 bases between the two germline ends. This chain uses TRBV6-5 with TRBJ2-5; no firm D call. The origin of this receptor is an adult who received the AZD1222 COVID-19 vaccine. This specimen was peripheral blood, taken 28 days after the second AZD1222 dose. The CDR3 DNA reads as TGTGCCAGCATGGAGCAACCGCTCAGGGAGACCCAGTACTTC. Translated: CASMEQPLRETQYF.